The clone carrying this T cell receptor beta chain was recorded once. The antigen remains unidentified. The CDR3 has 17 residues. CDR1 PRHDT and CDR2 FYEKMQ come from the germline V gene (reference sequence). Losses at the gene ends were 4 bases for V and 2 bases for J; bases not matched to a gene: 6. This record belongs to a study of Ad26.COV2.S vaccination and SARS-CoV-2 variants. Study overall: The donor belonged to the COV1001 Ad26.COV2.S trial arm.

Treatment given: around 19 received Ad26.COV2.S at low or high dose, single or two shots; 5 received placebo; per-sample allocation not given. Sampling was performed 63 days after the first vaccine or placebo injection. Donation was by an adult aged 18-55 years who was in Boston. Vaccination employed an Ad26 vector expressing the Wuhan-strain SARS-CoV-2 spike. Study-wide points: It was vaccine recipients, not placebo recipients, who had the higher spike-specific TCR breadth.

The repertoire was sequenced with immunoSEQ multiplex PCR; TCRdb's copy has only in-frame clones and lacks some. The sample contains about 440,000 clones, 90% of which appear only once. The source material was peripheral blood, sampled in a trial of Ad26.COV2.S vaccine versus placebo. V gene TRBV13 combines with J gene TRBJ2-5; 14 bases match TRBD2. This TCR was sampled from a person aged 18-60 years who received the Ad26.COV2.S COVID-19 vaccine or a placebo. The CDR3 DNA follows: TGTGCCAGCAGCTCGGGACTAGCGGGAGCGTCACAAGAGACCCAGTACTTC. It yields the protein CASSSGLAGASQETQYF.